A single sample gave rise to the 13 T cell receptor beta chains below, sequenced in a study of identical twins (dated by TCRdb to the mid-2010s). The library was built by means of 5' RACE. TCRdb shows the sequencer as Illumina HiSeq 2000. In TCRdb, the public reads were trimmed at Q25 with fastp and aligned with MiXCR, with productive beta chains retained. Entries are consolidated by CDR3 protein sequence, retaining the most common genes and DNA. This sample is represented by 690,000 or so distinct CDR3 sequences; about 9.4% of them were singletons. Of the sample, more than 0.75% falls within the top ten clones. These data also formed part of another study, on yellow fever vaccine responses in identical twins.

Sequenced material: PBMCs. Every receptor here comes from a woman aged 18 to 35 in good health.

There are a few counts of this clonotype. The chain is built from TRBV29-1 and TRBJ2-7, with TRBD1 matching over 9 bases. Losses at the gene ends were 0 bases for V and 2 bases for J; bases not matched to a gene: 2. CDR3 size: 14 residues. CDR1 is SQVTM and CDR2 is ANQGSEA in the germline V gene. The CDR3 region has the DNA TGCAGCGTTGAAGAGGACAGGGGTGCCTACGAGCAGTACTTC. Protein: CSVEEDRGAYEQYF.

This clonotype was seen a few times. The V call is TRBV27, the J call TRBJ2-1; 10 bases are a match to TRBD2. The CDR3 totals 14 residues. The V and J ends lost 6 bases and 5 bases, in that order; junction bases with no gene match: 4. Germline values: CDR1 MNHEY, CDR2 SMNVEV (reference sequence). The CDR3 nucleotides read TGTGCCAGCAGCTGGACTAGCGGACACAATGAGCAGTTCTTC. The encoded protein is CASSWTSGHNEQFF.

This clonotype has ten or more counts. The genes are TRBV6-2 or TRBV6-3 and TRBJ1-1, with a possible D match to TRBD1 (5 bases). Germline V gene sequence: CDR1 MNHEY, CDR2 SVGEGT. The CDR3 contains 14 residues. Trimming cost V 4 bases and J 1 base, with 10 bases left between them. The CDR3 loop reads CASSSYGGNTEAFF. The CDR3 DNA is TGTGCCAGCAGTTCCTACGGGGGGAACACTGAAGCTTTCTTT.

Note on this clonotype: One end of the junction does not line up with germline, which may come from a read error. The rearrangement links TRBV6-1 to TRBJ2-3, with TRBD2 identical over 9 bases. This CDR3 is 14 amino acids long. The V gene's germline CDR1 is MNHNS and CDR2 SASEGT. The CDR3 sequence: CASISAGGGDKQYF. In DNA, the CDR3 is TGTGCCAGCATATCGGCGGGAGGGGGAGATAAGCAGTATTTT.

This clonotype was found a few times. The chain employs TRBV21-1 and TRBJ2-3; the table's D call, TRBD2, was not checked against the DNA. TRBV21-1 is deemed a pseudogene. The CDR3 extends over 18 amino acids. This CDR3 is CASSNYLGPGLFTDTQYF. Written as DNA, the CDR3 is TGTGCCAGCAGCAATTACCTCGGACCGGGACTCTTCACAGATACGCAGTATTTT.

The chain has TRBV12-3 or TRBV12-4 and TRBJ1-5, with TRBD1 identical over 11 bases. The CDR3 consists of 15 residues. Unmatched junction bases numbered 6, after V lost 6 bases and J lost 5 bases. CDR3 loop: CASSAEGQGDQPQHF. In DNA, the CDR3 is TGTGCCAGCAGCGCCGAGGGACAGGGGGATCAGCCCCAGCATTTT.

This clonotype was detected many times. The gene calls are TRBV7-2 and TRBJ2-7; 9 positions agree with TRBD1. Germline assignment: CDR1 SGHTA and CDR2 FQGNSA. CDR3 length: 14 residues. V shed 4 bases and J 3 bases; nucleotides not matched to a gene: 4. CDR3 residues: CASSSQTGGYEQYF. The CDR3 DNA follows: TGTGCCAGCAGCTCCCAGACAGGGGGCTACGAGCAGTACTTC.

This clonotype was recorded a few times. V usage is TRBV20-1 and J usage is TRBJ2-2; 9 bases agree with TRBD1. Trimming at V came to 4 bases and at J to 3 bases, leaving 9 bases not matched to a gene. The CDR3 loop spans 16 amino acids. The germline V gene has CDR1 DFQATT and CDR2 SNEGSKA (reference sequence). The CDR3 loop reads CSATLLGTGYTGELFF. The DNA of the CDR3 is TGCAGTGCTACGTTGTTGGGGACAGGGTACACCGGGGAGCTGTTTTTT.

The chain employs TRBV12-3 or TRBV12-4 and TRBJ1-6; D gene ambiguous. V lost 3 bases and J lost 10, with 16 bases in between. This CDR3 comprises 15 residues. The CDR3 DNA reads as TGTGCCAGCAGTTTTAGCGGGAGACCTGGGTCACCCCTCCACTTT. It translates to CASSFSGRPGSPLHF.

This clonotype was counted between two and nine times. The V call is TRBV18, the J call TRBJ2-5; D is uncertain. This CDR3 is built from 12 residues. Per germline, CDR1 KGHSH and CDR2 LQKENI. The germline V and J ends were trimmed by 3 bases and 2 bases, with 4 bases remaining between them. For the CDR3, the DNA is TGTGCCAGCTCACCTGAACAAGAGACCCAGTACTTC. It translates to CASSPEQETQYF.

This clonotype was counted only a few times. The chain employs TRBV6-1 and TRBJ2-7; no reliable D call. The V end was cut by 4 bases, the J end by 7 bases, with 14 bases between. CDR3 length: 13 amino acids. Germline V gives CDR1 MNHNS, CDR2 SASEGT. CDR3 sequence reads: CASSVTEQREQYF. The CDR3 nucleotides read TGTGCCAGCAGTGTAACCGAGCAGCGTGAGCAGTACTTC.

This clonotype has more than one count but fewer than ten. The chain combines TRBV15 with TRBJ2-1, with 7 bases lining up with TRBD1. Germline-derived CDR1 and CDR2 are LNHNV and YYDKDF (reference sequence). The CDR3 has 14 amino acids. Unmatched junction bases numbered 5, after V lost 4 bases and J lost 5 bases. The DNA for the CDR3 is TGTGCCACCAGCAATCAGGGGGTGAACAATGAGCAGTTCTTC. Translating gives CATSNQGVNNEQFF.

V usage is TRBV3-1 and J usage is TRBJ1-5, with no clear D. The CDR3 is made up of 15 amino acids. V was trimmed by 1 base and J by 0 bases, leaving 7 bases between them. CDR1 is LGHDT and CDR2 is YNNKEL in the germline V gene (reference sequence). This chain's CDR3 is CASSQGLYSNQPQHF. CDR3 coding DNA: TGTGCCAGCAGCCAAGGGCTTTATAGCAATCAGCCCCAGCATTTT.